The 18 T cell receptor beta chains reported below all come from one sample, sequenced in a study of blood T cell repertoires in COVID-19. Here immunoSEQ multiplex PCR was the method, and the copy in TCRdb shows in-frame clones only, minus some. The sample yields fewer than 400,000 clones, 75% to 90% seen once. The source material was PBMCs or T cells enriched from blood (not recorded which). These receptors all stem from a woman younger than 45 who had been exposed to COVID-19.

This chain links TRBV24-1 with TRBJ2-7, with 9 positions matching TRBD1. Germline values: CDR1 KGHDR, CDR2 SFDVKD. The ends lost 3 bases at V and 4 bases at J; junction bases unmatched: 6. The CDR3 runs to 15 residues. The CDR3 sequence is CATSDGTGFLYEQYF. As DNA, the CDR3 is TGTGCCACCAGTGATGGGACAGGGTTTTTATACGAGCAGTACTTC.

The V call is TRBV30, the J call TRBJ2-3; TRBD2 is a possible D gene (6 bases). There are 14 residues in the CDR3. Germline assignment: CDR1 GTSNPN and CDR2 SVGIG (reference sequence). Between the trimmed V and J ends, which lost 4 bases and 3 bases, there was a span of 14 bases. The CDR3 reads CAWTSGLKTDTQYF. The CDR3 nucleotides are TGTGCCTGGACATCGGGACTGAAGACAGATACGCAGTATTTT.

The CDR3 DNA reads as TGTGCCAGCAGCCCACCACGGACACGGTTAGGAAACACCATATATTTT. Translation: CASSPPRTRLGNTIYF. The genes are TRBV7-8 and TRBJ1-3; D possibly corresponds to TRBD1 (5 bases). Trimming took 5 bases from V and 4 from J, leaving 18 bases between them. The germline V gene encodes CDR1 SGHVS and CDR2 FQNEAQ. The CDR3 runs 16 residues.

The CDR3 protein is CASSIGEGTEAFF. The CDR3 DNA sequence: TGTGCCAGTAGTATCGGGGAAGGGACTGAAGCTTTCTTT. The chain joins TRBV19 to TRBJ1-1; no clear D gene. Trimming removed 3 bases at V and 5 bases at J, with 10 bases between. CDR1 is LNHDA, CDR2 SQIVND, per germline (reference sequence). This CDR3 is built from 13 residues.

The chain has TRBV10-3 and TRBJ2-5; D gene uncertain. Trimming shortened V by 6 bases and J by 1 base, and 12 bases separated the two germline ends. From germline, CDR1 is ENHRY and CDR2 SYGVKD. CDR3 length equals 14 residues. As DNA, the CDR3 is TGTGCCATCAGGCCAGCGACCACCCAAGAGACCCAGTACTTC. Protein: CAIRPATTQETQYF.

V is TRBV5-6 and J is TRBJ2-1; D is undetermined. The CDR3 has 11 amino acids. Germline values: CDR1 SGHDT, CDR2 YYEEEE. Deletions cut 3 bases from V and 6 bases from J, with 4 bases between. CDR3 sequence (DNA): TGTGCCAGCAGCTCATTCAATGAGCAGTTCTTC. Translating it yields CASSSFNEQFF.

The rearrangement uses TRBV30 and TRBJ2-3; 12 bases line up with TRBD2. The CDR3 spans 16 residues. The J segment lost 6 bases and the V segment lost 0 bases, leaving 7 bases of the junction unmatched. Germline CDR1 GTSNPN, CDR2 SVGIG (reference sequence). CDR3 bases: TGTGCCTGGAGTGTACAGACTAGCGGGGGTTGGGATACGCAGTATTTT. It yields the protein CAWSVQTSGGWDTQYF.

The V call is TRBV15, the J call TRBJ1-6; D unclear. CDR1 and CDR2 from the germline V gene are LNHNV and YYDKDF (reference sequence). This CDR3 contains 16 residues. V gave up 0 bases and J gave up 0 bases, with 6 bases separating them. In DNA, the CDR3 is TGTGCCACCAGCAGAGAACAGAGCTCCTATAATTCACCCCTCCACTTT. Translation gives CATSREQSSYNSPLHF.

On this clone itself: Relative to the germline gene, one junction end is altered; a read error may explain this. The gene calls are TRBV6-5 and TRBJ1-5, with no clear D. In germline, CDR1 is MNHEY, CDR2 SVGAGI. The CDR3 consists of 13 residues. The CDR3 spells CASSYRGNQPQHF. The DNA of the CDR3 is TGTGCCAGCAGTTATAGAGGCAACCAGCCCCAGCATTTT.

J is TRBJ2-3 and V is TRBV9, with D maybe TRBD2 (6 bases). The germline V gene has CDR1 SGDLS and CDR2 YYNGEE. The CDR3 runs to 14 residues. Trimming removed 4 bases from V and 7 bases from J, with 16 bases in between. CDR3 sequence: CASSPGVQINTQYF. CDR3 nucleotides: TGTGCCAGCAGCCCGGGGGTTCAAATTAATACGCAGTATTTT.

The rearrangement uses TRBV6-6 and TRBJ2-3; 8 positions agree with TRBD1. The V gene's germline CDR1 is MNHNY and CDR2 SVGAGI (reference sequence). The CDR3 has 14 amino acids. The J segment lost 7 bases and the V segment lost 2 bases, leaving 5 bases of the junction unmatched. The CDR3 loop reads CASSYPGQVNTQYF. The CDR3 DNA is TGTGCCAGCAGTTACCCGGGACAGGTCAATACGCAGTATTTT.

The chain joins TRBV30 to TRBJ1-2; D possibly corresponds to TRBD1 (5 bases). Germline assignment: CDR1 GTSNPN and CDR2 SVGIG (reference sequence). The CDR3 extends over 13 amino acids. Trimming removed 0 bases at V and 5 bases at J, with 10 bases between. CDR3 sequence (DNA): TGTGCCTGGAGTGTACGGGGGAATTATGGCTACACCTTC. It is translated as CAWSVRGNYGYTF.

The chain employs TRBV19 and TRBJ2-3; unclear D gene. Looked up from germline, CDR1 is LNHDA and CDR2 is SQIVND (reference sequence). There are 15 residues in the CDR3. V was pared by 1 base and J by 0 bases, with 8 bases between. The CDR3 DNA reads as TGTGCCAGTAGTATAGCAGCGACTAGCACAGATACGCAGTATTTT. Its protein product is CASSIAATSTDTQYF. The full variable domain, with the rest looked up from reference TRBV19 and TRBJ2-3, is DGGITQSPKYLFRKEGQNVTLSCEQNLNHDAMYWYRQDPGQGLRLIYYSQIVNDFQKGDIAEGYSVSREKKESFPLTVTSAQKNPTAFYLCASSIAATSTDTQYFGPGTRLTVL.

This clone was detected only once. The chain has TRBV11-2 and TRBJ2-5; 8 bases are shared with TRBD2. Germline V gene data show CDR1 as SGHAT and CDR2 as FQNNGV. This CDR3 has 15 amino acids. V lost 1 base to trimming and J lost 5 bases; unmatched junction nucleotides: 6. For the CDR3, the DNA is TGTGCCAGCAGCTTAGCGGGACTAGTCTTGGAGACCCAGTACTTC. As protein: CASSLAGLVLETQYF.

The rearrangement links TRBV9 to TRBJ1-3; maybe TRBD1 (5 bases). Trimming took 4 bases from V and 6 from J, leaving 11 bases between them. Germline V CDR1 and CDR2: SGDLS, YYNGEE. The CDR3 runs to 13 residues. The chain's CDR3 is CASSPWGENTIYF. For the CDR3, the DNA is TGTGCCAGCAGCCCCTGGGGGGAAAACACCATATATTTT.

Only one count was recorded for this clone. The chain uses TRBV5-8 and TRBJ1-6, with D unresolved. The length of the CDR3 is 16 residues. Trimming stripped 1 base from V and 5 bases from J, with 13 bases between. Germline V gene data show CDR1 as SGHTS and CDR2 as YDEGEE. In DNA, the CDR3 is TGTGCCAGCAGCTTGTACCGGGTCGGGAATAATTCACCCCTCCACTTT. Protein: CASSLYRVGNNSPLHF.

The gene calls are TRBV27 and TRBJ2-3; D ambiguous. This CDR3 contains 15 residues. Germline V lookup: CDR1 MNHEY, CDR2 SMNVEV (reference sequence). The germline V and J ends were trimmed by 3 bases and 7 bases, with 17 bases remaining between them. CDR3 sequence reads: CASSFQPPLRNTQYF. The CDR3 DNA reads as TGTGCCAGCAGTTTCCAACCCCCTCTGCGCAATACGCAGTATTTT.

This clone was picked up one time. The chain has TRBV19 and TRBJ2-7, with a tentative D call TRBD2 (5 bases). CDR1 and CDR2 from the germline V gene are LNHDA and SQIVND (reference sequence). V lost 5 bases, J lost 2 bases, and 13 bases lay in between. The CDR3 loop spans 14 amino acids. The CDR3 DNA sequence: TGTGCCAGTAGTGCCCTGAGCGGTACCTACGAGCAGTACTTC. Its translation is CASSALSGTYEQYF.